Sequencing of this T cell receptor beta chain was carried out in a study of T cell changes during pregnancy in multiple sclerosis. Germline CDR1 KGHSH, CDR2 LQKENI. This CDR3 is 15 amino acids long. V was trimmed by 3 bases and J by 0 bases, leaving 9 bases between them. Profiling relied on immunoSEQ multiplex PCR, and the TCRdb table lists in-frame clones only, not all of them. The table records just over 60,000 clones, 80% to 95% of them present only once. The J gene is TRBJ2-1, the V gene TRBV18; D perhaps matches TRBD2 (5 bases). Specimen: peripheral blood, collected in the second trimester of pregnancy. This receptor was taken from a female donor in good health, enrolled as a control in a pregnancy study. The CDR3 sequence: CASSPTGNSYNEQFF. The CDR3 region has the DNA TGTGCCAGCTCACCGACGGGGAACTCCTACAATGAGCAGTTCTTC.